The clone carrying this T cell receptor beta chain was detected a few times. What it binds is unknown. The length of the CDR3 is 11 residues. V shed 8 bases and J shed 5 bases, with 10 bases lying between them. CDR1 and CDR2 (germline): MDHEN, SYDVKM. These data originate in a study of CD8 T cells in ankylosing spondylitis. Study outcomes and limitations: Before this, some motif variants had been reported in reactive arthritis synovial fluid and blood. Reportedly, disease-linked clones are significantly enriched in ankylosing spondylitis patients' matched synovial fluid. With a CD8+ phenotype, disease-linked clones were relatively rare in peripheral blood.

Scientists made TCR beta libraries using quantitative 5'-RACE with molecular barcodes. TCRdb ran MiXCR on the 5' RACE reads and lists one entry per CDR3 protein. The profile shows 350,000 to 450,000 distinct CDR3 sequences, 20% to 25% of them singletons. This chain connects TRBV28 to TRBJ2-7; D gene ambiguous. The material sequenced was blood, either unsorted or a sorted T cell fraction (not recorded which). The source of this sequence is a male donor with ankylosing spondylitis or in good health (not recorded which). Here the CDR3 reads CASRAADEQYF. CDR3 bases: TGTGCCAGCCGCGCAGCTGACGAGCAGTACTTC.